Sequencing of this T cell receptor (beta chain) was carried out in a study of T-cell memory formation after mild COVID-19 (dated by TCRdb to the early 2020s). In the study overall: TCR sequence clusters from the two donors were found to be largely donor specific. Longitudinal TCRalpha and TCRbeta repertoire sequencing tracked T-cell clones expanding and contracting after mild COVID-19 in a couple of donors. The cohort was made up of two young adult volunteers, one female and one male, who were previously healthy. General findings and caveats noted by the study authors: SARS-CoV-2 specificity was not confirmed for the second-wave clones peaking on day 37. Only two mild cases were covered by the study, and larger cohorts that include severe cases with pre-infection samples were considered necessary. Some responding clones were detected in pre-infection memory, suggesting pre-existing cross-reactive memory T cells joined the SARS-CoV-2 response. Contracting CD4+ clones were located mainly in the CM and EM memory subsets, whereas CD8+ clones were found to be enriched in EMRA. Clones contracting from day 15 to 85 had balanced CD4/CD8 phenotypes, while a second wave expanding from day 15 to 37 was biased towards CD4+.

The CDR3 runs 15 amino acids, cysteine and phenylalanine included. Only the CDR3 DNA is retained, 45 bases long and in frame from the first base. V is shortened by 4 bases, J by 7 bases, and the region joining them spans 20 bases. Sequences MGHRA (CDR1) and YSYEKL (CDR2) are obtained from the germline V gene. Reads for this sample came from an Illumina NovaSeq 6000. TCRalpha and TCRbeta cDNA libraries were built by 5'RACE with constant-segment primers, adding sample barcodes and unique molecular identifiers. Trizol reagent was used to extract RNA from every sample. Amplification of the libraries took two PCR steps, and the second step added a second sample barcode plus Illumina TruSeq adapters. The libraries were sequenced on an Illumina NovaSeq using 2 x 150 bp paired-end reads. Per the authors' processing: The reads were demultiplexed and collapsed into UMI-guided consensus sequences using migec v1.2.7. Using mixcr v2.1.11, the UMI consensuses were aligned to TRA and TRB V and J templates and assembled into clonotypes. A clonotype was counted as expanded or contracted only when both edgeR and NoisET called the clonotype significant, with the noise models trained on biological replicates. For edgeR calls, the cutoffs were a false discovery rate-adjusted p below 0.01 and a log2 fold-change threshold of 1. As an exploratory analysis of dynamics, PCA with hierarchical clustering was applied to max-normalized trajectories of the 1000 most abundant clonotypes. Each responding clone was given a CD4 or CD8 phenotype based on the CD4+ and CD8+ repertoires, which had been sequenced separately. TCRdb redid the processing of the public reads, applying fastp at Q25 and MiXCR, and retained in-frame beta chains. CDR3 protein duplicates are merged, each entry listing the most common genes and DNA. The V and J calls were not made by the authors but by TCRdb's processing. The sample has about 470,000 distinct CDR3 sequences on record, roughly 25% of them singletons. The top ten constitute 12% of the sample.

As to this clonotype: The antigen it recognizes is unknown. Nothing much larger sits one base from this clone, and base qualities are not available.

Ficoll-Paque density gradient centrifugation was the method used to isolate PBMCs. The clonotype comes from an adult woman who had mild COVID-19 (a few samples of this study predate the infection). The sample titles of this study are shuffled in the database, so cell type and time point are left out; the donor was told from shared clones. The sequencing input was PBMCs or a T cell subset sorted from them (not recorded which). The rearranged segments are TRBV4-1 and TRBJ2-7; TRBD2 is perhaps the D gene, given 6 matching bases. The CDR3 region has the sequence CASSPSGEGVWEQYF. The DNA is TGCGCCAGCAGCCCCTCGGGGGAAGGAGTTTGGGAGCAGTACTTC.